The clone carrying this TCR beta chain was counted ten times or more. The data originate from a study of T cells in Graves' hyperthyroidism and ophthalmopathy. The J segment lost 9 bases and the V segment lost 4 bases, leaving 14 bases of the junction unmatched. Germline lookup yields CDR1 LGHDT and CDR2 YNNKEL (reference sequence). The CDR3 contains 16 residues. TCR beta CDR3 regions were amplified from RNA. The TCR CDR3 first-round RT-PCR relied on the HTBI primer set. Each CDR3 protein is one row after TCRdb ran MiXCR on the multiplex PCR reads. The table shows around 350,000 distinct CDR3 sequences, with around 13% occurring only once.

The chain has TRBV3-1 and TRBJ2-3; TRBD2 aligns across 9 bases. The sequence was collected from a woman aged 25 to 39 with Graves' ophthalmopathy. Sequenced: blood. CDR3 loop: CASSPTQAGGTGTQYF. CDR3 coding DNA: TGTGCCAGCAGCCCGACTCAAGCGGGGGGCACTGGGACGCAGTATTTT.